The present T cell receptor beta chain was sequenced within a study of blood T cells in healthy people across ages. Study outcomes and limitations: Underestimates were what the diversity estimates from one million T cells were considered to be.

Extraction of total RNA produced a minimum of 5 micrograms from each sample. As regards this clonotype: The antigen is unknown.

Trimming pared 3 bases from V and 9 bases from J, leaving 13 bases between. Germline V gives CDR1 LGHDT, CDR2 YNNKEL (reference sequence). The CDR3 has 13 amino acids. A second PCR of 7 to 11 cycles used a sample-barcoded 5' primer and a J-beta primer mix. A single record per CDR3 protein comes from TCRdb applying MiXCR to the 5' RACE reads. The table lists 1,500,000 or so distinct CDR3 sequences, under 55% of them singletons. The sample comprised blood. The chain carries TRBV3-1 and TRBJ2-3; D is ambiguous. The origin of this receptor is a woman aged 18-29 years in good health. The CDR3 coding sequence is TGTGCCAGCAGCCACATCGGAGCAGCCACGCAGTATTTT. It translates to CASSHIGAATQYF.